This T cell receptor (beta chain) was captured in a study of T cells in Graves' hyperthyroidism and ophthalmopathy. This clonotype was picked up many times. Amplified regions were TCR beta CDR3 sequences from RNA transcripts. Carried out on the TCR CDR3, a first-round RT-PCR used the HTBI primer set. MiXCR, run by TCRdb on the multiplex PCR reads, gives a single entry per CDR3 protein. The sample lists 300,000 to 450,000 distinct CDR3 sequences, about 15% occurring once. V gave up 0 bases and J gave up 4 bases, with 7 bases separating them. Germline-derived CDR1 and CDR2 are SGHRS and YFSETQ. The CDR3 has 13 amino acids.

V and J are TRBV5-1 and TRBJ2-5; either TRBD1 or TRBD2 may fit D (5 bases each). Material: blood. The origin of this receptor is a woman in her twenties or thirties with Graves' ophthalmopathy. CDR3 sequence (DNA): TGCGCCAGCAGCTTGGAGGGACCAGAGACCCAGTACTTC. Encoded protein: CASSLEGPETQYF. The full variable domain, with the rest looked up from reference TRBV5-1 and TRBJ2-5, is KAGVTQTPRYLIKTRGQQVTLSCSPISGHRSVSWYQQTPGQGLQFLFEYFSETQRNKGNFPGRFSGRQFSNSRSEMNVSTLELGDSALYLCASSLEGPETQYFGPGTRLLVL.